Below, 24 T cell receptor beta chains from the same sample are listed, as sequenced in a study of shared clonotypes between healthy human individuals. Clones were sequenced by immunoSEQ multiplex PCR, and TCRdb holds only the in-frame ones, with some missing. The table lists around 200,000 clones, 60% to 75% of them singletons. The sample comprised memory CD4+ T cells sorted from blood. The sample's subset: CD45RA-negative fraction. The receptors here all came from a man aged 25 to 40 in good health.

The V gene is TRBV2, the J gene TRBJ2-2; D is unresolved. The CDR3 is 16 amino acids. V lost 5 bases, J lost 2 bases, and 15 bases lay in between. Germline CDR1 and CDR2: SNHLY and FYNNEI. CDR3 nucleotides: TGTGCCAGCAGTACGGGTTTAAAGGTTAACACCGGGGAGCTGTTTTTT. Protein product: CASSTGLKVNTGELFF.

The chain combines TRBV7-2 with TRBJ1-2, with 9 bases identical to TRBD1. The CDR3 sequence is 14 residues long. The V segment lost 3 bases and the J segment 4 bases; nucleotides outside the gene matches: 3. Germline V gives CDR1 SGHTA, CDR2 FQGNSA. CDR3 in amino acids: CASSLGQGFYGYTF. As DNA, the CDR3 is TGTGCCAGCAGCTTGGGACAGGGTTTCTATGGCTACACCTTC.

V gene TRBV29-1 combines with J gene TRBJ1-1, with TRBD1 matching 7 bases. This CDR3 has 14 amino acids. Trimming took 4 bases from V and 4 from J; bases not matched to a gene: 9. Germline V gives CDR1 SQVTM, CDR2 ANQGSEA. CDR3 in amino acids: CSVADREGGTEAFF. CDR3 bases: TGCAGCGTTGCCGACAGGGAAGGAGGCACTGAAGCTTTCTTT. Variable domain in full (rest from reference TRBV29-1 and TRBJ1-1): SAVISQKPSRDICQRGTSLTIQCQVDSQVTMMFWYRQQPGQSLTLIATANQGSEATYESGFVIDKFPISRPNLTFSTLTVSNMSPEDSSIYLCSVADREGGTEAFFGQGTRLTVV.

The chain couples TRBV10-1 to TRBJ2-1, with 9 bases that match TRBD1. CDR3 length: 15 amino acids. V was pared by 4 bases and J by 7 bases, with 8 bases of the junction left unmatched. Per germline, CDR1 WNHNN and CDR2 SYGVQD (reference sequence). CDR3 protein: CASSAGQGSWNEQFF. Written as DNA, the CDR3 is TGCGCCAGCAGTGCCGGACAGGGGTCTTGGAATGAGCAGTTCTTC.

The V and J genes are TRBV5-4 and TRBJ2-3, with 7 bases that match TRBD2. Unmatched junction bases numbered 16, after V lost 4 bases and J lost 5 bases. The length of the CDR3 is 17 residues. The V gene's germline CDR1 is SGHNT and CDR2 YYREEE (reference sequence). The CDR3 loop reads CASSLEGGSRGRDTQYF. The CDR3 DNA sequence: TGTGCCAGCAGCCTCGAGGGAGGGAGTCGGGGGAGAGATACGCAGTATTTT.

This clone was detected a few times. J is TRBJ2-5 and V is TRBV6-5; 8 nucleotides match TRBD1. Germline assignment: CDR1 MNHEY and CDR2 SVGAGI. This CDR3 contains 13 residues. After removal of 9 bases from V and 4 bases from J, the junction contained 7 bases not matched to a gene. The CDR3 bases are TGTGCCAGTCGACAGGGGAATAGAGAGACCCAGTACTTC. Translated, it gives CASRQGNRETQYF.

Only a few counts were recorded for this clone. The chain joins TRBV28 to TRBJ2-1; TRBD2 might be the D (5 bases). V lost 0 bases to trimming and J lost 5 bases, with 11 bases between them. The CDR3 extends over 15 amino acids. Germline V gene sequence: CDR1 MDHEN, CDR2 SYDVKM. The CDR3, as DNA: TGTGCCAGCAGTTTATGGGCCGGGATGGACAATGAGCAGTTCTTC. The encoded protein is CASSLWAGMDNEQFF.

The gene calls are TRBV4-2 and TRBJ2-1, with TRBD2 matching over 12 bases. V lost 0 bases, J lost 5 bases, and 5 bases stayed unmatched. Germline assignment: CDR1 LGHNA and CDR2 YNFKEQ. The CDR3 has 17 residues. In nucleotides, the CDR3 is TGTGCCAGCAGCCAAGATAACCTAGCGGGAGGGCACAATGAGCAGTTCTTC. Amino acid sequence: CASSQDNLAGGHNEQFF.

Turning to this clone: Other nucleotide sequences in the sample specify the same CDR3. The chain employs TRBV28 and TRBJ2-3; D unclear. Germline-derived CDR1 and CDR2 are MDHEN and SYDVKM. Trimming took 4 bases from V and 2 from J, leaving 4 bases between them. This CDR3 region has 12 residues. The DNA for the CDR3 is TGTGCCAGCAGTTCGAACACAGATACGCAGTATTTT. It codes for CASSSNTDTQYF.

The chain couples TRBV5-4 to TRBJ2-1; 13 bases map to TRBD2. Trimming cost V 5 bases and J 10 bases; bases outside gene matches: 9. The CDR3 is 15 amino acids. CDR1 is SGHNT and CDR2 is YYREEE in the germline V gene (reference sequence). The CDR3 reads CASRKLAGGPGEQFF. The CDR3 DNA is TGTGCCAGCAGGAAACTAGCGGGAGGGCCGGGGGAGCAGTTCTTC.

The chain carries TRBV7-8 and TRBJ1-2; D is perhaps TRBD1 (5 bases). This CDR3 contains 16 residues. From germline, CDR1 is SGHVS and CDR2 FQNEAQ. The germline V and J ends were trimmed by 0 bases and 3 bases, with 14 bases remaining between them. CDR3: CASSLAGTGVYYGYTF. The CDR3 nucleotides are TGTGCCAGCAGCTTAGCTGGGACGGGGGTCTACTATGGCTACACCTTC.

This clone was detected a few times. This sequence joins TRBV2 and TRBJ2-5; no clear D. V lost 8 bases and J 5 bases, leaving 6 bases between the germline ends. This CDR3 spans 10 amino acids. Per the germline V gene, CDR1 is SNHLY and CDR2 is FYNNEI. In nucleotides, the CDR3 is TGTGCCAGCGGGTGGGAGACCCAGTACTTC. It yields the protein CASGWETQYF. Supplemented by reference TRBV2 and TRBJ2-5, the full variable domain reads EPEVTQTPSHQVTQMGQEVILRCVPISNHLYFYWYRQILGQKVEFLVSFYNNEISEKSEIFDDQFSVERPDGSNFTLKIRSTKLEDSAMYFCASGWETQYFGPGTRLLVL.

The rearrangement links TRBV6-1 to TRBJ1-5, with 7 bases lining up with TRBD1. The CDR3 consists of 15 residues. The germline CDR1 and CDR2 sequences are MNHNS and SASEGT. V gave up 6 bases and J gave up 2 bases; unmatched junction bases: 7. The CDR3 DNA reads as TGTGCCAGCAGGGGGACAGCAGTTCGCAATCAGCCCCAGCATTTT. Its translation is CASRGTAVRNQPQHF.

The chain joins TRBV6-6 to TRBJ2-1; maybe TRBD2 (6 bases). This CDR3 region has 16 residues. Germline CDR1 reads MNHNY; CDR2 reads SVGAGI (reference sequence). Trimming cost V 0 bases and J 7 bases, with 16 bases left between them. As DNA, the CDR3 is TGTGCCAGCAGTTACTCGGCGGGAAGGCGAGGAAATGAGCAGTTCTTC. This sequence encodes CASSYSAGRRGNEQFF.

The chain recombines TRBV11-2 with TRBJ2-7; 13 bases align to TRBD2. The germline V gene encodes CDR1 SGHAT and CDR2 FQNNGV. The CDR3 loop spans 16 amino acids. J gave up 5 bases and V 4 bases, and 8 bases lay outside the gene matches. For the CDR3, the DNA is TGTGCCAGCAGCTCCAGACTAGCGGGAGGTGTCGACGAGCAGTACTTC. Amino acids: CASSSRLAGGVDEQYF.

This clone was seen just once. The chain is built from TRBV9 and TRBJ2-1; 8 bases line up with TRBD1. The CDR3 sequence is 16 residues long. Germline loops: CDR1 SGDLS, CDR2 YYNGEE. V was pared by 1 base and J by 4 bases, with 7 bases of the junction left unmatched. The CDR3 nucleotides are TGTGCCAGCAGCGTATCAGGACAGGGTGGGTACAATGAGCAGTTCTTC. This encodes CASSVSGQGGYNEQFF.

The CDR3, as DNA: TGTGCCAGCAGCGCCGCCGGGCGGAGGTACACCGGGGAGCTGTTTTTT. Protein: CASSAAGRRYTGELFF. The chain couples TRBV7-9 to TRBJ2-2, with D maybe TRBD2 (5 bases). CDR1 is SEHNR and CDR2 is FQNEAQ in the germline V gene (reference sequence). CDR3 length equals 16 residues. Deletions cut 5 bases from V and 3 bases from J, with 16 bases between. Full variable domain (remainder filled in from reference TRBV7-9 and TRBJ2-2): DTGVSQNPRHKITKRGQNVTFRCDPISEHNRLYWYRQTLGQGPEFLTYFQNEAQLEKSRLLSDRFSAERPKGSFSTLEIQRTEQGDSAMYLCASSAAGRRYTGELFFGEGSRLTVL.

The sample holds a few counts of this clone. This chain connects TRBV5-4 to TRBJ2-7, with D unclear. V lost 0 bases, J lost 6 bases, and 19 bases lay in between. This CDR3 has 16 amino acids. Germline V lookup: CDR1 SGHNT, CDR2 YYREEE (reference sequence). The CDR3 loop reads CASSLGGGVHTVEQYF. CDR3 bases: TGTGCCAGCAGCTTGGGAGGTGGGGTACATACGGTCGAGCAGTACTTC.

V and J are TRBV11-3 and TRBJ2-1; D might be TRBD1 (6 bases). Germline CDR1 reads SGHNT; CDR2 reads YENEEA. V lost 5 bases and J lost 6, with 17 bases in between. This CDR3 is built from 15 residues. CDR3 loop: CASSPGQRGGNEQFF. CDR3 bases: TGTGCCAGCAGCCCGGGACAACGAGGTGGCAATGAGCAGTTCTTC.

This clone has only one observation. The gene calls are TRBV7-9 and TRBJ2-7, with D unresolved. V was trimmed by 5 bases and J by 3 bases, leaving 8 bases between them. CDR1 and CDR2 (germline): SEHNR, FQNEAQ (reference sequence). This CDR3 has 12 amino acids. The CDR3 nucleotides are TGTGCCAGCAGCGCCGGAATCTACGAGCAGTACTTC. Encoded protein: CASSAGIYEQYF.

The chain links TRBV11-3 to TRBJ2-1; TRBD2 agrees at 10 bases. Per the germline V gene, CDR1 is SGHNT and CDR2 is YENEEA. The CDR3 covers 15 residues. J gave up 8 bases and V 5 bases, and 9 bases lay outside the gene matches. Here the CDR3 reads CASSAGLAGEDEQFF. The CDR3 nucleotides are TGTGCCAGCAGCGCAGGGCTAGCGGGAGAAGATGAGCAGTTCTTC. The whole variable domain, filled in from reference TRBV11-3 and TRBJ2-1, reads EAGVVQSPRYKIIEKKQPVAFWCNPISGHNTLYWYLQNLGQGPELLIRYENEEAVDDSQLPKDRFSAERLKGVDSTLKIQPAELGDSAVYLCASSAGLAGEDEQFFGPGTRLTVL.

The chain joins TRBV11-2 to TRBJ2-1, with 11 bases that match TRBD2. The CDR3 is 15 residues long. V trimming: 5 bases; J trimming: 12 bases; junction bases outside the gene matches: 12. CDR1 is SGHAT, CDR2 FQNNGV, per germline. The CDR3 DNA reads TGTGCCAGCAGCCCACCGGGACTAGCGGATCGCGGGCAGTTCTTC. Amino acids: CASSPPGLADRGQFF. The whole variable domain, remainder taken from reference TRBV11-2 and TRBJ2-1, is EAGVAQSPRYKIIEKRQSVAFWCNPISGHATLYWYQQILGQGPKLLIQFQNNGVVDDSQLPKDRFSAERLKGVDSTLKIQPAKLEDSAVYLCASSPPGLADRGQFFGPGTRLTVL.

A single count supports this clone. V usage is TRBV28 and J usage is TRBJ1-1; D is uncertain. V lost 7 bases to trimming and J lost 2 bases, with 11 bases between them. The CDR3 is 13 amino acids. Germline lookup yields CDR1 MDHEN and CDR2 SYDVKM. The chain's CDR3 is CASNPPVNTEAFF. CDR3 in DNA: TGTGCCAGCAATCCGCCGGTTAACACTGAAGCTTTCTTT.

This clone has ten or more counts. J is TRBJ2-7 and V is TRBV6-1, with TRBD1 matching over 8 bases. Germline V CDR1 and CDR2: MNHNS, SASEGT. J lost 3 bases, V lost 3 bases, and 7 bases had no gene match. The length of the CDR3 is 15 residues. The CDR3 loop is CASSEGTGGSYEQYF. DNA of the CDR3: TGTGCCAGCAGTGAGGGAACAGGGGGAAGCTACGAGCAGTACTTC.